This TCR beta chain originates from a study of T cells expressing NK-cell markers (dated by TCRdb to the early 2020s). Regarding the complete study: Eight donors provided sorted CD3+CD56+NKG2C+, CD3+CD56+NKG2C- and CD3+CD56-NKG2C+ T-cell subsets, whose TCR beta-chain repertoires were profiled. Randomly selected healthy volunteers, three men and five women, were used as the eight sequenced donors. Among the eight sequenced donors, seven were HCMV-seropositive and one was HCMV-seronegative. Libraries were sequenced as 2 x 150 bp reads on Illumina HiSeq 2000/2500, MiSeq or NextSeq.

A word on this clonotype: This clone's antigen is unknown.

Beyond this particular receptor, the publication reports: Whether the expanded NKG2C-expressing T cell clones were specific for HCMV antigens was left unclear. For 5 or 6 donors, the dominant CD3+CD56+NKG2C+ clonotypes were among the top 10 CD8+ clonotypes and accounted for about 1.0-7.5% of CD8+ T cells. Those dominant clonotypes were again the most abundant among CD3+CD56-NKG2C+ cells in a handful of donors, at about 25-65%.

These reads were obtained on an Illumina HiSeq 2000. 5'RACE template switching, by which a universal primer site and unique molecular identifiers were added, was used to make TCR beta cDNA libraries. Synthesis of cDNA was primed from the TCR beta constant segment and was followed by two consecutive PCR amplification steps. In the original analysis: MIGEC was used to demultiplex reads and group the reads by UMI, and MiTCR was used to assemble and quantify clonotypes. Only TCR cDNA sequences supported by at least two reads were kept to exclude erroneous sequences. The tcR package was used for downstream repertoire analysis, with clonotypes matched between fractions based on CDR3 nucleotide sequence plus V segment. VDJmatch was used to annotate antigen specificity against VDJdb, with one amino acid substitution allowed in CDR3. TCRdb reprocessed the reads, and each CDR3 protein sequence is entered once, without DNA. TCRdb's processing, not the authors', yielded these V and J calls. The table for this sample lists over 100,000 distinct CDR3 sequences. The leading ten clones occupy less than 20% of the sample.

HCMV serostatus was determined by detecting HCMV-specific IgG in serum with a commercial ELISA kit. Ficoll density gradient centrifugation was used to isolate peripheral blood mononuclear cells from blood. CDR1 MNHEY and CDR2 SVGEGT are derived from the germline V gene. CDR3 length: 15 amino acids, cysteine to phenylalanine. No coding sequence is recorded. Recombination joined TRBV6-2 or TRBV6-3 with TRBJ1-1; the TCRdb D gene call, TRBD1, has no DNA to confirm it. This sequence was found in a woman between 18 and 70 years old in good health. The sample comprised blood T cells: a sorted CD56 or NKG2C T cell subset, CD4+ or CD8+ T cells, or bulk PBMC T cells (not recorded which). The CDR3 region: CASSYPRDGNTEAFF.